Below, 20 T cell receptor beta chains from the same sample are listed, as sequenced in a study of cytomegalovirus exposure and HLA in healthy donors. Amplification used 60 Vbeta primers and 13 Jbeta primers. TCRdb's copy holds only in-frame clones and misses some; the assay was immunoSEQ multiplex PCR. The table has more than 100,000 clones, about three quarters seen once. Sequencing was carried out using PBMCs. The origin of the receptors is a man aged 50 or older in good health and CMV-seropositive.

The V and J genes are TRBV5-5 and TRBJ1-1, with D possibly matching TRBD1 (6 bases). The germline gives CDR1 SGHKS, CDR2 YYEKEE (reference sequence). V was shortened by 0 bases and J by 1 base, with 10 bases between the two germline ends. This CDR3 region has 15 residues. In DNA, the CDR3 is TGTGCCAGCAGCTTGGCCGAGACAGGGAACACTGAAGCTTTCTTT. It is translated as CASSLAETGNTEAFF.

The chain employs TRBV11-1 and TRBJ1-1; 8 bases map to TRBD1. Per germline, CDR1 SGHAT and CDR2 FQDESV (reference sequence). V shed 4 bases and J 5 bases; nucleotides not matched to a gene: 3. The CDR3 has 13 residues. The CDR3 sequence is CASSSNRGTEAFF. CDR3 DNA: TGTGCCAGCAGCTCAAACAGGGGGACTGAAGCTTTCTTT.

This chain uses TRBV2 with TRBJ1-5; D gene uncertain. CDR3 length equals 16 residues. In germline, CDR1 is SNHLY, CDR2 FYNNEI. V dropped 1 base and J dropped 7 bases, with 17 bases sitting between them. The CDR3 nucleotides are TGTGCCAGCAGTGAAGGAGGAGGGTCCGGGAACCAGCCCCAGCATTTT. Translating gives CASSEGGGSGNQPQHF.

The rearrangement links TRBV7-6 to TRBJ2-1; 10 bases are shared with TRBD2. Germline V lookup: CDR1 SGHVS, CDR2 FNYEAQ. V trimming: 1 base; J trimming: 8 bases; junction bases outside the gene matches: 14. This CDR3 contains 18 residues. The CDR3 sequence: CASSLELAGRVVWHEQFF. Written as DNA, the CDR3 is TGTGCCAGCAGCTTAGAACTAGCGGGGAGGGTCGTATGGCATGAGCAGTTCTTC.

This clone has a single count. This chain links TRBV10-3 with TRBJ1-2, with D maybe TRBD1 (5 bases). This CDR3 region has 13 residues. Trimming pared 3 bases from V and 7 bases from J, leaving 12 bases between. CDR1 is ENHRY and CDR2 is SYGVKD in the germline V gene. CDR3 protein: CAISDLGARGYTF. The DNA of the CDR3 is TGTGCCATCAGTGATTTAGGGGCGCGTGGCTACACCTTC.

The V and J genes are TRBV5-1 and TRBJ2-2, with D perhaps matching TRBD1 (6 bases). The V end was cut by 0 bases, the J end by 0 bases, with 18 bases between. The CDR3 consists of 19 residues. The germline V gene has CDR1 SGHRS and CDR2 YFSETQ. The CDR3 sequence is CASSLAGNPGHPNTGELFF. CDR3 bases: TGCGCCAGCAGCTTGGCCGGGAACCCGGGACATCCGAACACCGGGGAGCTGTTTTTT.

As regards this clone: Other DNA sequences in the same sample also yield this CDR3. The chain links TRBV6-4 to TRBJ1-1, with TRBD1 matching 7 bases. V was pared by 6 bases and J by 5 bases, with 9 bases of the junction left unmatched. Germline loops: CDR1 MRHNA, CDR2 SNTAGT. CDR3 length: 14 amino acids. The CDR3 nucleotides read TGTGCCAGCAGCGACACGTCCAGGGGGACTGAAGCTTTCTTT. Amino acids: CASSDTSRGTEAFF.

In regard to this clone: The same CDR3 also results from other DNA sequences found in this sample. The CDR3 DNA sequence: TGCGCCAGCAGAGAGGGAGATACGCAGTATTTT. This sequence encodes CASREGDTQYF. This chain uses TRBV5-1 with TRBJ2-3, with a weak D call TRBD2 (5 bases). This CDR3 has 11 residues. V shed 5 bases and J shed 5 bases, with 6 bases lying between them. Per the germline V gene, CDR1 is SGHRS and CDR2 is YFSETQ.

This chain connects TRBV7-6 to TRBJ1-5, with no clear D. This CDR3 region has 18 residues. Germline lookup yields CDR1 SGHVS and CDR2 FNYEAQ. Trimming took off 1 base at V and 0 bases at J, with 16 bases between the two ends. The CDR3 protein is CASSLVAGTPYSNQPQHF. The CDR3 bases are TGTGCCAGCAGCTTAGTGGCAGGAACCCCGTATAGCAATCAGCCCCAGCATTTT.

This clone was counted a few times. The J gene is TRBJ1-1, the V gene TRBV7-2, with D hard to call. Trimming shortened V by 6 bases and J by 1 base, and 12 bases separated the two germline ends. From germline, CDR1 is SGHTA and CDR2 FQGNSA. The CDR3 has 14 amino acids. DNA of the CDR3: TGTGCCAGCAGAAACCGGCGAGGGAACACTGAAGCTTTCTTT. This sequence encodes CASRNRRGNTEAFF.

The chain is built from TRBV6-5 and TRBJ1-4, with 7 bases matching TRBD1. V dropped 2 bases and J dropped 8; count of bases not matched to a gene: 2. Looked up from germline, CDR1 is MNHEY and CDR2 is SVGAGI. The CDR3 is 13 amino acids. CDR3 bases: TGTGCCAGCAGTTACGGCAGGGGGGAAAAACTGTTTTTT. Protein product: CASSYGRGEKLFF.

The chain couples TRBV25-1 to TRBJ1-1; a weak D match, TRBD1 (6 bases). The V end lost 9 bases, the J end lost 7 bases, and 12 bases lay between the germline ends. Germline-derived CDR1 and CDR2 are MGHDK and SYGVNS. The CDR3 covers 11 residues. The CDR3 DNA follows: TGTGCCAGTCGAGGGGGATATGAAGCTTTCTTT. This encodes CASRGGYEAFF.

This clone occurred a few times. The chain carries TRBV25-1 and TRBJ2-4; TRBD2 matches at 9 bases. The junction had 6 bases not matched to a gene; V was cut back by 6 bases and J by 3 bases. This CDR3 has 15 amino acids. Germline assignment: CDR1 MGHDK and CDR2 SYGVNS. In nucleotides, the CDR3 is TGTGCCAGCAGCGTGCGGGAGGGGGTCAAAAACATTCAGTACTTC. The encoded protein is CASSVREGVKNIQYF.

The rearrangement uses TRBV29-1 and TRBJ2-3; 13 bases map to TRBD2. Germline CDR1 and CDR2: SQVTM and ANQGSEA. CDR3 length: 14 residues. The junction had 1 base not matched to a gene; V was cut back by 6 bases and J by 1 base. The DNA for the CDR3 is TGCAGCGTGGGGACTAGCGGGGGCACAGATACGCAGTATTTT. Translated: CSVGTSGGTDTQYF.

The genes are TRBV11-3 and TRBJ1-1, with unresolved D. There are 16 residues in the CDR3. Germline values: CDR1 SGHNT, CDR2 YENEEA. V was clipped by 5 bases and J by 1 base, with 17 bases between them. CDR3 nucleotide sequence: TGTGCCAGCAGCCCCTCATACGGGAGGTCGAACACTGAAGCTTTCTTT. This gives the protein CASSPSYGRSNTEAFF. The whole variable domain, remainder taken from reference TRBV11-3 and TRBJ1-1, is EAGVVQSPRYKIIEKKQPVAFWCNPISGHNTLYWYLQNLGQGPELLIRYENEEAVDDSQLPKDRFSAERLKGVDSTLKIQPAELGDSAVYLCASSPSYGRSNTEAFFGQGTRLTVV.

CDR3 nucleotides: TGTGCCAGCCCGAACACACAGGGAAACGAGCAGTACTTC. Amino acid sequence: CASPNTQGNEQYF. V gene TRBV6-1 combines with J gene TRBJ2-7, with D possibly matching TRBD1 (6 bases). V was trimmed by 8 bases and J by 5 bases, leaving 16 bases between them. Germline V CDR1 and CDR2: MNHNS, SASEGT. The CDR3 sequence is 13 residues long.

The chain uses TRBV5-1 and TRBJ1-1; 9 nucleotides line up with TRBD1. Germline CDR1 is SGHRS and CDR2 is YFSETQ. The CDR3 has 14 residues. V gave up 8 bases and J gave up 2 bases; unmatched junction bases: 7. The CDR3 sequence: CASNRGRENTEAFF. The CDR3, as DNA: TGCGCCAGTAACAGGGGGCGTGAAAACACTGAAGCTTTCTTT.

J is TRBJ2-2 and V is TRBV25-1; 7 nucleotides agree with TRBD2. CDR1 is MGHDK, CDR2 SYGVNS, per germline. V shed 6 bases, J shed 4 bases, and the junction held 8 bases outside the gene matches. This CDR3 is built from 15 residues. CDR3 DNA: TGTGCCAGCAGCGGAGGTCTAGCGGCCACCGGGGAGCTGTTTTTT. As protein: CASSGGLAATGELFF.

This clone has only one observation. V gene TRBV27 combines with J gene TRBJ1-1, with 10 bases identical to TRBD1. V lost 5 bases and J lost 0; bases outside the gene matches: 15. CDR3 size: 19 residues. CDR1 is MNHEY and CDR2 is SMNVEV in the germline V gene (reference sequence). The CDR3 here is CASSGPGQGPFSLNTEAFF. CDR3 DNA: TGTGCCAGCAGTGGTCCGGGACAGGGGCCCTTTAGCTTGAACACTGAAGCTTTCTTT.

This clone came up a few times. The genes are TRBV6-4 and TRBJ1-5; possible D gene TRBD1, 6 bases. The CDR3 has 17 residues. Trimming shortened V by 5 bases and J by 0 bases, and 17 bases separated the two germline ends. CDR1 and CDR2 (germline): MRHNA, SNTAGT. CDR3 nucleotides: TGTGCCAGCAGTCAACCCGGGACAATTAATAGCAATCAGCCCCAGCATTTT. Protein product: CASSQPGTINSNQPQHF.